Below, 23 T cell receptor beta chains from the same sample are listed, as sequenced in a study of vaccination and CD4 T cells after COVID-19. The sample's treatment: 10-day PBMC culture with coronavirus spike peptide pools or control peptides (ViraFEST assay). Oncomine TCR Beta short-read sequencing was applied to DNA from cultured CD4+ T cells. TCRdb redid the calling of the PCR reads with MiXCR, one entry per CDR3 protein. The table includes about 16,000 distinct CDR3 sequences, approximately 57% detected once. What these receptors recognize is not known. The sequencing sample was made of CD4+ T cells from blood, cultured in vitro. These receptors were obtained from a human donor who had recovered from COVID-19.

This rearrangement joins TRBV7-9 to TRBJ2-7, with TRBD2 matching over 8 bases. This CDR3 spans 16 amino acids. In germline, CDR1 is SEHNR, CDR2 FQNEAQ (reference sequence). V lost 3 bases to trimming and J lost 3 bases; unmatched junction nucleotides: 10. The DNA for the CDR3 is TGTGCCAGCAGCTTCCCGGGGGGGGCGGCCGTCTACGAGCAGTACTTC. Translated, it gives CASSFPGGAAVYEQYF.

The rearrangement links TRBV6-5 to TRBJ2-7; D remains ambiguous. The CDR3 contains 14 residues. V lost 5 bases and J 5 bases, leaving 16 bases between the germline ends. Germline CDR1 is MNHEY and CDR2 is SVGAGI. This CDR3 reads CASSKSTVVHEQYF. The CDR3 nucleotides read TGTGCCAGCAGTAAATCGACTGTTGTCCACGAGCAGTACTTC.

The chain carries TRBV27 and TRBJ2-5; TRBD1 matches 8 bases. J was trimmed by 6 bases and V by 5 bases; bases with no gene match: 8. The CDR3 runs to 14 residues. Germline lookup yields CDR1 MNHEY and CDR2 SMNVEV (reference sequence). The CDR3 DNA is TGTGCCAGCAGTCTGACAGGGGTAGGAAAGACCCAGTACTTC. It translates to CASSLTGVGKTQYF.

There are a few counts of this clonotype. The rearrangement links TRBV24-1 to TRBJ1-1; TRBD1 matches at 10 bases. The CDR3 has 16 amino acids. J was trimmed by 5 bases and V by 3 bases; bases with no gene match: 8. The germline V gene encodes CDR1 KGHDR and CDR2 SFDVKD. In DNA form, the CDR3 reads TGTGCCACCAGTGATGTGAGACAGGGGGCTAGGACTGAAGCTTTCTTT. It encodes CATSDVRQGARTEAFF.

This clonotype appeared a few times. The V call is TRBV19, the J call TRBJ2-6; D call uncertain. Germline-derived CDR1 and CDR2 are LNHDA and SQIVND (reference sequence). The CDR3 runs 15 residues. Trimming left V 9 bases short and J 0 bases short, with 12 bases between. The CDR3 nucleotides are TGTGCCAGCCGCCCCCTCCCCTCTGGGGCCAACGTCCTGACTTTC. Encoded protein: CASRPLPSGANVLTF. The complete variable domain, with remaining parts taken from reference TRBV19 and TRBJ2-6, reads DGGITQSPKYLFRKEGQNVTLSCEQNLNHDAMYWYRQDPGQGLRLIYYSQIVNDFQKGDIAEGYSVSREKKESFPLTVTSAQKNPTAFYLCASRPLPSGANVLTFGAGSRLTVL.

This clonotype has just one count. This chain connects TRBV7-3 to TRBJ2-3, with 10 bases identical to TRBD2. V shed 4 bases, J shed 3 bases, and the junction held 1 base outside the gene matches. In germline, CDR1 is SGHTA, CDR2 FQGTGA. CDR3 size: 14 residues. The CDR3: CASSSGLATDTQYF. The CDR3 DNA sequence: TGTGCCAGCAGCTCGGGACTAGCGACAGATACGCAGTATTTT.

This clonotype was seen a handful of times. The J gene is TRBJ2-5, the V gene TRBV6-1; 8 nucleotides line up with TRBD1. J was trimmed by 2 bases and V by 6 bases; bases with no gene match: 2. Germline V gene data show CDR1 as MNHNS and CDR2 as SASEGT. The CDR3 is made up of 13 amino acids. For the CDR3, the DNA is TGTGCCAGCAGCGGGACAGGACAAGAGACCCAGTACTTC. It specifies CASSGTGQETQYF.

This clonotype was recorded a few times. The V and J genes are TRBV27 and TRBJ1-2; D is ambiguous. Trimming removed 8 bases at V and 5 bases at J, with 15 bases between. Germline CDR1 MNHEY, CDR2 SMNVEV (reference sequence). The CDR3 length is 13 residues. In nucleotides, the CDR3 is TGTGCCAGCCGTTCAGCGGGCACGTATGGCTACACCTTC. It yields the protein CASRSAGTYGYTF.

The chain combines TRBV12-5 with TRBJ1-5; TRBD1 matches at 11 bases. The CDR3 length is 13 residues. The V and J ends lost 6 bases and 7 bases, in that order; junction bases with no gene match: 2. From germline, CDR1 is LGHNT and CDR2 FRNRAP. CDR3 sequence (DNA): TGTGCTAGTGGCTGGGACAGGGGGCAGCCCCAGCATTTT. Its protein product is CASGWDRGQPQHF. Full variable domain (rest looked up from reference TRBV12-5 and TRBJ1-5): DARVTQTPRHKVTEMGQEVTMRCQPILGHNTVFWYRQTMMQGLELLAYFRNRAPLDDSGMPKDRFSAEMPDATLATLKIQPSEPRDSAVYFCASGWDRGQPQHFGDGTRLSIL.

This clonotype was observed a handful of times. V usage is TRBV28 and J usage is TRBJ1-5, with TRBD1 matching over 9 bases. There are 17 residues in the CDR3. V was pared by 2 bases and J by 0 bases, with 5 bases of the junction left unmatched. Germline CDR1 is MDHEN and CDR2 is SYDVKM. In DNA form, the CDR3 reads TGTGCCAGCAGTTTAGACAGGGGGTCCGATAGCAATCAGCCCCAGCATTTT. It yields the protein CASSLDRGSDSNQPQHF.

The genes are TRBV10-3 and TRBJ1-5; TRBD1 agrees at 9 bases. The germline CDR1 and CDR2 sequences are ENHRY and SYGVKD. CDR3 size: 15 residues. After removal of 4 bases from V and 4 bases from J, the junction contained 5 bases not matched to a gene. The CDR3 region has the DNA TGTGCCATCAGTGGGGGGACAGGGTCGAATCAGCCCCAGCATTTT. It encodes CAISGGTGSNQPQHF.

Only one count was recorded for this clonotype. This chain connects TRBV29-1 to TRBJ1-5; TRBD1 agrees at 12 bases. The CDR3 is 15 amino acids. The V and J ends lost 1 base and 6 bases, in that order; junction bases with no gene match: 4. In germline, CDR1 is SQVTM, CDR2 ANQGSEA. CDR3 amino acids: CSVEAGTGGGQPQHF. The CDR3 region has the DNA TGCAGCGTTGAAGCCGGGACAGGGGGCGGTCAGCCCCAGCATTTT.

Only a few counts were recorded for this clonotype. The chain employs TRBV20-1 and TRBJ2-2; D may be TRBD2 (5 bases). This CDR3 has 14 amino acids. The germline V gene encodes CDR1 DFQATT and CDR2 SNEGSKA (reference sequence). V was shortened by 3 bases and J by 0 bases, with 8 bases between the two germline ends. CDR3 DNA sequence: TGCAGTGCTAGGGGCGGGTCGAACACCGGGGAGCTGTTTTTT. Protein: CSARGGSNTGELFF.

V gene TRBV7-6 combines with J gene TRBJ1-1; TRBD1 is a possible D gene (6 bases). V was shortened by 1 base and J by 4 bases, with 16 bases between the two germline ends. Germline V gene sequence: CDR1 SGHVS, CDR2 FNYEAQ. This CDR3 has 16 residues. CDR3 sequence (DNA): TGTGCCAGCAGCTTAGTAGGTTGGGGGGCTGGCACTGAAGCTTTCTTT. Translated: CASSLVGWGAGTEAFF. Full variable domain (rest looked up from reference TRBV7-6 and TRBJ1-1): GAGVSQSPRYKVTKRGQDVALRCDPISGHVSLYWYRQALGQGPEFLTYFNYEAQQDKSGLPNDRFSAERPEGSISTLTIQRTEQRDSAMYRCASSLVGWGAGTEAFFGQGTRLTVV.

Only a few counts were recorded for this clonotype. The rearrangement joins TRBV24-1 to TRBJ2-5, with D perhaps matching TRBD1 (6 bases). Germline lookup yields CDR1 KGHDR and CDR2 SFDVKD. This CDR3 spans 16 amino acids. V was pared by 4 bases and J by 3 bases, with 17 bases between. The CDR3 bases are TGTGCCACCAGTGAGTCTACCGGGACACCGAAAGAGACCCAGTACTTC. Its protein product is CATSESTGTPKETQYF.

As concerns this clonotype: A read error may account for a junction end that differs from germline. The chain links TRBV27 to TRBJ1-6, with D perhaps matching TRBD1 (5 bases). Germline V gene sequence: CDR1 MNHEY, CDR2 SMNVEV (reference sequence). The CDR3 covers 15 residues. The CDR3 spells CVSSYRSSYNSPLHF. The CDR3 region has the DNA TGTGTCAGCAGTTACAGGAGCTCCTATAATTCACCCCTCCACTTT.

The chain couples TRBV12-3 or TRBV12-4 to TRBJ1-1, with 9 bases aligning to TRBD1. The V segment lost 5 bases and the J segment 3 bases; nucleotides outside the gene matches: 10. This CDR3 has 16 amino acids. CDR3 nucleotide sequence: TGTGCCAGCAGTCACCTACCGGGACAGGGACACACTGAAGCTTTCTTT. It encodes CASSHLPGQGHTEAFF.

V is TRBV6-1 and J is TRBJ1-2; 10 bases match TRBD1. V gave up 6 bases and J gave up 2 bases; unmatched junction bases: 3. CDR1 is MNHNS and CDR2 is SASEGT in the germline V gene. This CDR3 spans 14 amino acids. CDR3 sequence (DNA): TGTGCCAGCAGCCGGGACAGGGGCAACTATGGCTACACCTTC. Translation gives CASSRDRGNYGYTF.

This clonotype turned up a few times. The chain uses TRBV6-1 and TRBJ1-2; the D is unclear. The germline V gene encodes CDR1 MNHNS and CDR2 SASEGT. V lost 2 bases and J lost 5, with 15 bases in between. The CDR3 has 15 residues. This CDR3 reads CASSENGRADYGYTF. The CDR3 DNA is TGTGCCAGCAGTGAAAACGGGAGGGCTGATTATGGCTACACCTTC.

The chain has TRBV7-9 and TRBJ1-5; D ambiguous. Germline CDR1 is SEHNR and CDR2 is FQNEAQ (reference sequence). The CDR3 runs to 12 residues. V was cut by 4 bases and J by 5 bases, with 6 bases left in between. The CDR3 here is CASSSTDQPQHF. CDR3 bases: TGTGCCAGCAGCTCAACTGATCAGCCCCAGCATTTT.

The table lists this clonotype with a few counts. At one of its ends the junction is not consistent with the germline gene, which may arise from a read error. The chain is built from TRBV30 and TRBJ2-3; TRBD2 is a possible D gene (6 bases). Germline V gene lookup returns CDR1 GTSNPN and CDR2 SVGIG (reference sequence). The CDR3 is 14 residues long. CDR3 DNA: TGCGGCGGGGATGAGCGGAGGAGCACAGATACGCAGTATTTT. Its translation is CGGDERRSTDTQYF.

The chain links TRBV7-9 to TRBJ1-5; maybe TRBD1 (6 bases). V was trimmed by 5 bases and J by 5 bases, leaving 13 bases between them. Germline CDR1 SEHNR, CDR2 FQNEAQ (reference sequence). The CDR3 sequence is 14 residues long. The CDR3 DNA reads TGTGCCAGCAGCCCCCACAGGGAAGATCAGCCCCAGCATTTT. Its protein product is CASSPHREDQPQHF.

The chain couples TRBV6-2 or TRBV6-3 to TRBJ2-3; 10 nucleotides agree with TRBD2. CDR1 is MNHEY and CDR2 is SVGEGT in the germline V gene. V lost 11 bases and J lost 2; bases outside the gene matches: 19. The CDR3 is made up of 18 amino acids. CDR3 in amino acids: CASLPGSGRWMPTDTQYF. CDR3 sequence (DNA): TGTGCCTCGCTTCCGGGTAGCGGGAGGTGGATGCCCACAGATACGCAGTATTTT.